These T cell receptor beta chains were read from a single sample in a study of CD8 T cells in Susac syndrome. A single record per CDR3 protein comes from TCRdb applying MiXCR to the immunoSEQ multiplex PCR reads. This table holds fewer than 150,000 distinct CDR3 sequences, approximately 95% found once. The specimen was CD8+ T cells from PBMCs. The receptors here all came from a human donor in good health. Both conserved end residues are part of each CDR3. A D gene is named only where the DNA matches it firmly. Where a row states a size, it is once, few, many or the class of an expanded clone; other rows omit it.

J	D	V	size	CDR3	DNA
TRBJ1-1	-	TRBV5-1	-	CASSSTDVANTEAFF	TGCGCCAGCAGTTCTACCGACGTAGCGAACACTGAAGCTTTCTTT
TRBJ2-2	-	TRBV4-3	-	CASSQDRLEAGELFF	TGCGCCAGCAGCCAAGACAGGCTGGAAGCCGGGGAGCTGTTTTTT
TRBJ2-1	-	TRBV4-2	once	CASSHGHNEQFF	TGTGCCAGCAGCCATGGGCACAATGAGCAGTTCTTC
TRBJ2-5	TRBD1	TRBV27	-	CASRRGSEETQYF	TGTGCCAGCCGCAGGGGGTCGGAGGAGACCCAGTACTTC
TRBJ2-3	TRBD2	TRBV20-1	-	CSAGTSGSVYTDTQYF	TGCAGTGCTGGGACTAGCGGGAGCGTTTATACAGATACGCAGTATTTT
TRBJ2-7	-	TRBV27	-	CASSSLVSSYEQYF	TGTGCCAGCAGTTCCCTCGTGAGCTCCTACGAGCAGTACTTC
TRBJ2-2	TRBD2	TRBV27	-	CASRRGRVNTGELFF	TGTGCCAGCAGGCGCGGGAGGGTGAACACCGGGGAGCTGTTTTTT
TRBJ2-5	-	TRBV30	once	CAWSGGMQETQYF	TGTGCCTGGAGTGGAGGGATGCAAGAGACCCAGTACTTC
TRBJ2-5	-	TRBV14	-	CASSHRETQYF	TGTGCCAGCAGCCACCGTGAGACCCAGTACTTC
TRBJ1-1	-	TRBV7-9	-	CASSLVEKGVGAFF	TGTGCCAGCAGCTTAGTTGAGAAGGGAGTTGGAGCTTTCTTT
TRBJ1-2	TRBD1	TRBV27	few	CASSRLGQGHGYTF	TGTGCCAGCAGTAGGTTGGGACAGGGTCACGGCTACACCTTC
TRBJ2-5	-	TRBV20-1	-	CSARDWSQETQYF	TGCAGTGCTAGAGATTGGAGCCAAGAGACCCAGTACTTC
TRBJ2-1	-	TRBV7-9	-	CASSLNLGWNEQFF	TGTGCCAGCAGCTTAAATCTCGGCTGGAATGAGCAGTTCTTC
TRBJ2-1	TRBD2	TRBV6-1	-	CASSESRLAVYNEQFF	TGTGCCAGCAGTGAATCCCGACTAGCGGTTTACAATGAGCAGTTCTTC
TRBJ2-5	-	TRBV14	-	CASSPGHYQETQYF	TGTGCCAGCAGCCCGGGACATTACCAAGAGACCCAGTACTTC
TRBJ2-1	-	TRBV5-6	-	CASTSGAVVYNEQFF	TGTGCCAGCACCTCCGGCGCCGTCGTCTACAATGAGCAGTTCTTC
TRBJ1-1	TRBD1	TRBV23-1	-	CASSQISWWNIDRERRQEAFF	TGCGCCAGCAGTCAAATCTCGTGGTGGAATATAGACAGGGAGAGAAGGCAGGAAGCTTTCTTT
TRBJ2-7	TRBD1	TRBV29-1	-	CSVVGGELNEQYF	TGCAGCGTCGTAGGGGGCGAGTTGAACGAGCAGTACTTC
TRBJ2-1	TRBD2	TRBV7-9	-	CASSPPERESYNEQFF	TGTGCCAGCAGCCCCCCGGAGCGGGAGTCCTACAATGAGCAGTTCTTC
TRBJ2-2	-	TRBV9	once	CASSVLTGELFF	TGTGCCAGCAGCGTCCTCACCGGGGAGCTGTTTTTT
TRBJ1-1	-	TRBV27	-	CASSFSTDTEAFF	TGTGCCAGCAGTTTTAGTACCGACACTGAAGCTTTCTTT
TRBJ2-1	-	TRBV29-1	-	CSVDGRGPTGHNEQFF	TGCAGCGTTGATGGCCGGGGACCCACCGGCCACAATGAGCAGTTCTTC
TRBJ2-3	TRBD2	TRBV19	-	CASSPGGRDTQYF	TGTGCCAGTAGCCCGGGAGGCAGAGATACGCAGTATTTT